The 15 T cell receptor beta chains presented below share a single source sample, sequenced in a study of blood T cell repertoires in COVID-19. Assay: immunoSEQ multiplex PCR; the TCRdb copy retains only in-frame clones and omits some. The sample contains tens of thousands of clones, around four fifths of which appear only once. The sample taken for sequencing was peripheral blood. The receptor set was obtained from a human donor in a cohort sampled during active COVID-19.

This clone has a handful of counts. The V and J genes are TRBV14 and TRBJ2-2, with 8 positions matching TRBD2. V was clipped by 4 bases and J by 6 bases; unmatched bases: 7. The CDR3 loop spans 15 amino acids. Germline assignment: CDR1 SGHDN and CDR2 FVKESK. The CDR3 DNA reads TGTGCCAGCAGCCTCAGCGGGGGTAGTTCCGGGGAGCTGTTTTTT. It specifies CASSLSGGSSGELFF.

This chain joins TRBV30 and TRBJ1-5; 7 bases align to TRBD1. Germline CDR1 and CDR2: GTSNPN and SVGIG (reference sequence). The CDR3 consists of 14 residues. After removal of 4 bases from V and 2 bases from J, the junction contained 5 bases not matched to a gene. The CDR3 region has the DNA TGTGCCTGGACCAGACAGGGTGGCAATCAGCCCCAGCATTTT. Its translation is CAWTRQGGNQPQHF.

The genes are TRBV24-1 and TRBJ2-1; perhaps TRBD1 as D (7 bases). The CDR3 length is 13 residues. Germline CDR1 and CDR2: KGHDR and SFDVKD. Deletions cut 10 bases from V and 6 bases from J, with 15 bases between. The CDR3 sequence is CATRDSGRNEQFF. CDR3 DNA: TGTGCCACGCGGGACAGTGGTCGCAATGAGCAGTTCTTC.

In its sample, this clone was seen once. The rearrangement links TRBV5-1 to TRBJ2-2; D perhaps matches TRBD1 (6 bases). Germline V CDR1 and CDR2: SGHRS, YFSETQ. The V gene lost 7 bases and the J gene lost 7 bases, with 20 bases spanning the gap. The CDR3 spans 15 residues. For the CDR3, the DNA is TGCGCCAGCGCCAACGTACAGGGAAGAGGCGGGGAGCTGTTTTTT. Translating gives CASANVQGRGGELFF.

The CDR3 nucleotides read TGTGCCAGTAGTATAGAGGGGGCTACCGGGGAGCTGTTTTTT. It specifies CASSIEGATGELFF. The chain joins TRBV19 to TRBJ2-2, with a tentative D call TRBD1 (6 bases). The CDR3 has 14 amino acids. Trimming cost V 0 bases and J 5 bases, with 7 bases left between them. In germline, CDR1 is LNHDA, CDR2 SQIVND (reference sequence).

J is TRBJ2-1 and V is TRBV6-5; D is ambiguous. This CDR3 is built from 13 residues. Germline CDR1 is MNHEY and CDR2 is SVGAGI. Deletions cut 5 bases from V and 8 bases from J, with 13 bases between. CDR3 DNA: TGTGCCAGCAGTCGCGATTCATTGGATGAGCAGTTCTTC. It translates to CASSRDSLDEQFF.

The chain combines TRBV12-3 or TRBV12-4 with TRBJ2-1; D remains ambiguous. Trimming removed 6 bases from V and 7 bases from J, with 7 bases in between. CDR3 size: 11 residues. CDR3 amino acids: CASRTRNEQFF. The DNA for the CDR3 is TGTGCCAGCAGGACAAGGAATGAGCAGTTCTTC.

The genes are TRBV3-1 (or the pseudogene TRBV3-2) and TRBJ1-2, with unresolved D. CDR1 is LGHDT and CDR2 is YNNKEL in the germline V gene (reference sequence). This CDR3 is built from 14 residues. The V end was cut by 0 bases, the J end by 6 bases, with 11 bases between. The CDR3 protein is CASSQDTGFDGYTF. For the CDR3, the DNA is TGTGCCAGCAGCCAAGATACCGGGTTCGATGGCTACACCTTC.

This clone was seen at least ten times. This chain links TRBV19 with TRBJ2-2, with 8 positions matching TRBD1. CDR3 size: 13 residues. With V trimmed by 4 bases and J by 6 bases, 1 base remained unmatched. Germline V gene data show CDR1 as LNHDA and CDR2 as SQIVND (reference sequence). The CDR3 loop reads CASSTQGAGELFF. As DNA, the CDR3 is TGTGCCAGTAGTACACAGGGGGCCGGGGAGCTGTTTTTT. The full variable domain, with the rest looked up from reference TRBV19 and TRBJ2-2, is DGGITQSPKYLFRKEGQNVTLSCEQNLNHDAMYWYRQDPGQGLRLIYYSQIVNDFQKGDIAEGYSVSREKKESFPLTVTSAQKNPTAFYLCASSTQGAGELFFGEGSRLTVL.

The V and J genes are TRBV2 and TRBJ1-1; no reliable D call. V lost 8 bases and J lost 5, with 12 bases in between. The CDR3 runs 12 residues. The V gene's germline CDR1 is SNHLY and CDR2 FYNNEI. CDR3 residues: CASAAGGTEAFF. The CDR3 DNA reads TGTGCCAGCGCAGCAGGAGGTACTGAAGCTTTCTTT.

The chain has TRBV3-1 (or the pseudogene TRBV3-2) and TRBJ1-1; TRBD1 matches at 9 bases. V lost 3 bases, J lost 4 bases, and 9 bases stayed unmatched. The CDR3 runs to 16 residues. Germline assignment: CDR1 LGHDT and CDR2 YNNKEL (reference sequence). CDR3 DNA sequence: TGTGCCAGCAGCCAGGGGACAGGGTCAATAATCACTGAAGCTTTCTTT. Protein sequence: CASSQGTGSIITEAFF.

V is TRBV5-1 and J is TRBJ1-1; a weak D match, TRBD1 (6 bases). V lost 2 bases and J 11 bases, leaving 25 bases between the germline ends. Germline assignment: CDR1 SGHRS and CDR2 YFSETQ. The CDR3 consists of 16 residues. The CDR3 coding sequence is TGCGCCAGCAGCTTTGGGGGCAATTTCGTTTCTAGTTTGGCTTTCTTT. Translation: CASSFGGNFVSSLAFF.

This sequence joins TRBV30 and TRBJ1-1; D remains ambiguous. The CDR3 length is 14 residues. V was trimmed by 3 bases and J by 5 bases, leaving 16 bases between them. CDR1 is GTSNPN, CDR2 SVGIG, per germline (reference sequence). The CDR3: CAWRGAGGVTEAFF. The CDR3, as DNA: TGTGCCTGGAGAGGAGCAGGAGGAGTAACTGAAGCTTTCTTT. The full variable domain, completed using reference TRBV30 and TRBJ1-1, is SQTIHQWPATLVQPVGSPLSLECTVEGTSNPNLYWYRQAAGRGLQLLFYSVGIGQISSEVPQNLSASRPQDRQFILSSKKLLLSDSGFYLCAWRGAGGVTEAFFGQGTRLTVV.

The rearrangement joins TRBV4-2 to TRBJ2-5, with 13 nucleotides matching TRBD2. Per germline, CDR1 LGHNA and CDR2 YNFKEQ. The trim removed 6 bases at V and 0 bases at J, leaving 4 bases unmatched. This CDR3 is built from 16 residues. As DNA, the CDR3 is TGTGCCAGCAGACCGACTAGCGGGGGGTACCAAGAGACCCAGTACTTC. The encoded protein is CASRPTSGGYQETQYF.

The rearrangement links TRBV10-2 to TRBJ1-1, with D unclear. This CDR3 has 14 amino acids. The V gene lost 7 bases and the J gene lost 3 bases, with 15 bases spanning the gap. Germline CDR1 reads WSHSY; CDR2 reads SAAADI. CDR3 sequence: CASTGLGLHTEAFF. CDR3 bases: TGCGCCAGCACCGGTCTTGGGCTTCACACTGAAGCTTTCTTT.